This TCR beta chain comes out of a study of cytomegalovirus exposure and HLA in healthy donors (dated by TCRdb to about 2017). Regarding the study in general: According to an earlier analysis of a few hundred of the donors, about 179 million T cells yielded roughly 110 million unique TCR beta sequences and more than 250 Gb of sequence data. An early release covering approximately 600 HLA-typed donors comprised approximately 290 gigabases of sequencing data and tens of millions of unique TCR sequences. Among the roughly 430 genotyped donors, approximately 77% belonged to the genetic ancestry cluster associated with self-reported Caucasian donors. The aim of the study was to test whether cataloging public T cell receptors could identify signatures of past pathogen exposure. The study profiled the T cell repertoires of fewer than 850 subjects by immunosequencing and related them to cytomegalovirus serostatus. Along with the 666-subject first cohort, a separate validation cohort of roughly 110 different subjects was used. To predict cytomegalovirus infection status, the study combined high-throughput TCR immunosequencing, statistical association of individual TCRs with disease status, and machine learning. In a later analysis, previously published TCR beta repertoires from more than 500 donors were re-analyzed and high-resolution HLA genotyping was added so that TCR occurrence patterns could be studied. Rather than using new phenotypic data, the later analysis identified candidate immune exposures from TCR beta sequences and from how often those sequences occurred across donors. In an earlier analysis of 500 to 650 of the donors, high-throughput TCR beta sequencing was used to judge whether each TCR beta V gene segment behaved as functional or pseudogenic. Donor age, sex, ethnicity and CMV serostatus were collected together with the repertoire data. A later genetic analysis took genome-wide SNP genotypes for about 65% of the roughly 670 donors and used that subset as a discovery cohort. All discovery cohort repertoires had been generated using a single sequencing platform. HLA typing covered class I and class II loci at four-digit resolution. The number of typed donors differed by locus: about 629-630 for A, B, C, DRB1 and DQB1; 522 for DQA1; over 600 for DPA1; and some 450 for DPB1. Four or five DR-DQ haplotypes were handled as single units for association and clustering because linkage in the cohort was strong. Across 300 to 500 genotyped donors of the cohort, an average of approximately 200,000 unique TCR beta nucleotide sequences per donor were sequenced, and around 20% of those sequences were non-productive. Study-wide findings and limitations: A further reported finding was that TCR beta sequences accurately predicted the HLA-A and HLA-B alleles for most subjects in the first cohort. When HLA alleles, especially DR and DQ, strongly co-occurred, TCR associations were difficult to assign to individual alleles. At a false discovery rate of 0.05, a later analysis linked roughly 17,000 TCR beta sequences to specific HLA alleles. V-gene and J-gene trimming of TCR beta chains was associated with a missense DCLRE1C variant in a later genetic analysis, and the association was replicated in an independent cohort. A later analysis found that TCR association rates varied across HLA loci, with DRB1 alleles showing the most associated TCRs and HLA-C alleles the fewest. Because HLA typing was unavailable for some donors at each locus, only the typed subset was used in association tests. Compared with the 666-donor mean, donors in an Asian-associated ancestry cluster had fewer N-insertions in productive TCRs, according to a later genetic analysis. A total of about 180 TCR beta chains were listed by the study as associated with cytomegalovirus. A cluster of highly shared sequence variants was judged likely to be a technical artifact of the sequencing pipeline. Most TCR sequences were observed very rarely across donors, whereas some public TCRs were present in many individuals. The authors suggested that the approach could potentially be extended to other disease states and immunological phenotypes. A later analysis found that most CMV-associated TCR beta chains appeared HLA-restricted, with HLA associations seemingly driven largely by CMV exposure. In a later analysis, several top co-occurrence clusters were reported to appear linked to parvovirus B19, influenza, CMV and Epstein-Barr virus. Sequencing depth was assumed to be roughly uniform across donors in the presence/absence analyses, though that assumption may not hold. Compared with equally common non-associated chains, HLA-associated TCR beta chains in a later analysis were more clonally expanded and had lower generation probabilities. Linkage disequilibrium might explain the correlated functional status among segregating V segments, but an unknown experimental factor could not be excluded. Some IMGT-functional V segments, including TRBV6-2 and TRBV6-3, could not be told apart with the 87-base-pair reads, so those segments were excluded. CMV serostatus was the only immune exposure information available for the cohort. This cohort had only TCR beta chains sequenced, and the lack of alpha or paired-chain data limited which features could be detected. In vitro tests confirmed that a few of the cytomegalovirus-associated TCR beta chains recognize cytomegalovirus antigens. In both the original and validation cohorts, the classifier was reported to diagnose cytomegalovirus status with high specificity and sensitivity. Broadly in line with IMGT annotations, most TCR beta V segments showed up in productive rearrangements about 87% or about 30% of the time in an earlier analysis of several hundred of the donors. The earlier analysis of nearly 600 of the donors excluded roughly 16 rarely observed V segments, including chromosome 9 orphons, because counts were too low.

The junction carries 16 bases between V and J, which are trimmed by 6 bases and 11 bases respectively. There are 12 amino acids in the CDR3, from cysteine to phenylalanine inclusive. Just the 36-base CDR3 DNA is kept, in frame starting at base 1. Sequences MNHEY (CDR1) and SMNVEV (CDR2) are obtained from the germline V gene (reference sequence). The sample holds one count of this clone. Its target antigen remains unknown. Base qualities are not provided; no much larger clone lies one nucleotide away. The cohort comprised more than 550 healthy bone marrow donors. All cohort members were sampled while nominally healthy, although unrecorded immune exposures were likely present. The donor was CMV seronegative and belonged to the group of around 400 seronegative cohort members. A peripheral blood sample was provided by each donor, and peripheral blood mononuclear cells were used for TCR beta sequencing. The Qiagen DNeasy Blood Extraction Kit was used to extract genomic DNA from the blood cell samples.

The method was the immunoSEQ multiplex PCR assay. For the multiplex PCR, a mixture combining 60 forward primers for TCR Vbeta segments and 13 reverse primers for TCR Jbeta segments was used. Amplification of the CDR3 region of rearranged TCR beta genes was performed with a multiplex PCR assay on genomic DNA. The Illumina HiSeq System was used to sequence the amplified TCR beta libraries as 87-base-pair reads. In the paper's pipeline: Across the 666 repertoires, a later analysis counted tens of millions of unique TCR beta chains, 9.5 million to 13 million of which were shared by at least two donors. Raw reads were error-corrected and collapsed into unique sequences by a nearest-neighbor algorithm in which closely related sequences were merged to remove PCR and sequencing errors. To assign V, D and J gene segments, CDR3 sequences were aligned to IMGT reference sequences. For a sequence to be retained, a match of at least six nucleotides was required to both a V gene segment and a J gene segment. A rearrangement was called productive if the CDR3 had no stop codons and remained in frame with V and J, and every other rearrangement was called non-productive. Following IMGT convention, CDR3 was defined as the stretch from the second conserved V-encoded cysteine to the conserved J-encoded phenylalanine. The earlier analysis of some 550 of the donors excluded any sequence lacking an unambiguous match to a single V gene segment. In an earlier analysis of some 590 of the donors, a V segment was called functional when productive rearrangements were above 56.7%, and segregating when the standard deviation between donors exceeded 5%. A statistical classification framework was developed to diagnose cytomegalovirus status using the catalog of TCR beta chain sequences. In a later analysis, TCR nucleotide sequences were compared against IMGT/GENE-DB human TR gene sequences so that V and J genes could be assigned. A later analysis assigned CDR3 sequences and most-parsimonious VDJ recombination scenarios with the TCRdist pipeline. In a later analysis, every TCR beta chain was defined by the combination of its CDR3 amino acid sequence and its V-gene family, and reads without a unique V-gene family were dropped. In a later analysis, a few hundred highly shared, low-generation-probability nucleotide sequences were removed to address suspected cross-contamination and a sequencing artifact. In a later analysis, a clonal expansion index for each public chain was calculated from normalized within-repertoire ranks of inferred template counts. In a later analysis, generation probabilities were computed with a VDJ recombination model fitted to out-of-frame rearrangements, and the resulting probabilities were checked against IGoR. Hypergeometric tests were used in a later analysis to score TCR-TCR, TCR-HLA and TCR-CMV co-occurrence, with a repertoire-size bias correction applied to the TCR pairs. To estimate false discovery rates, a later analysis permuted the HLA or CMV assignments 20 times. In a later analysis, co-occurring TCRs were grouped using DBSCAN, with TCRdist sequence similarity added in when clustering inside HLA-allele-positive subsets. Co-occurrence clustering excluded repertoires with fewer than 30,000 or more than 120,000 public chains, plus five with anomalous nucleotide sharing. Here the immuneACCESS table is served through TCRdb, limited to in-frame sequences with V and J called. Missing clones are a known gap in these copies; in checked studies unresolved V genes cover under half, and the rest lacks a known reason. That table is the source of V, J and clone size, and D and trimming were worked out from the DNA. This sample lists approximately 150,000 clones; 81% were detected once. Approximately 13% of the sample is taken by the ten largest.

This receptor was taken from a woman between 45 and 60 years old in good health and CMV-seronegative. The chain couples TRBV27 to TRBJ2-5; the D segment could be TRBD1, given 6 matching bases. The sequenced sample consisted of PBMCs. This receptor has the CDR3 CASSPTGAEQYF. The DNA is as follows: TGTGCCAGCAGCCCGACAGGTGCAGAGCAGTACTTC.